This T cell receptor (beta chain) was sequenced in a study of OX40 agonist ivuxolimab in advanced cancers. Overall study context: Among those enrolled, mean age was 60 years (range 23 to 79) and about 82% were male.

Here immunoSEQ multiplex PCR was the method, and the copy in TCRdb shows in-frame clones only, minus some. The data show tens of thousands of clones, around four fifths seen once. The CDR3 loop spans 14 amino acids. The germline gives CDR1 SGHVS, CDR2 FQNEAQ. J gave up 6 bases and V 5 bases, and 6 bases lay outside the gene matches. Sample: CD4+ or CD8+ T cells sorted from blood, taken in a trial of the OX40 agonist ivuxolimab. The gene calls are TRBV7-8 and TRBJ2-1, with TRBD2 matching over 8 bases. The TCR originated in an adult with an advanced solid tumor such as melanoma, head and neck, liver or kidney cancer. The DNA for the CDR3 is TGTGCCAGCAGCGGATTAGCGGGAAGCAATGAGCAGTTCTTC. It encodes CASSGLAGSNEQFF.